This T cell receptor beta chain comes out of a study of blood T cell repertoires in COVID-19. The wider study: Samples taken during acute and convalescent COVID-19 were collected in the United States, Italy and Spain.

Clones were read by immunoSEQ multiplex PCR, and TCRdb kept only the in-frame ones, dropping some. The sample records about 97,000 clones, around 87% being singletons. Per the germline V gene, CDR1 is KGHDR and CDR2 is SFDVKD. V was clipped by 5 bases and J by 0 bases, with 12 bases between them. This CDR3 contains 16 residues. The sequencing input was peripheral blood. This sequence was found in a man aged 50 to 59 with active or convalescent COVID-19. This chain uses TRBV24-1 with TRBJ1-4; no clear D. For the CDR3, the DNA is TGTGCCACCAGTGGTGGGAGTACCGCAACTAATGAAAAACTGTTTTTT. Translating it yields CATSGGSTATNEKLFF.